This TCR beta chain was observed in a study of T cell repertoires in cytomegalovirus infection. The wider study: Indications of both CMV infection and matching HLA type were provided by public TCR beta signatures. General observations from the study: Summed frequency of shared TCR beta families picked out CMV carriers who also had the relevant HLA. The response measured ex vivo was dominated by TCR beta clonotypes (HLA-C-restricted and CMV-specific).

In TCRdb, the reads were re-called with MiXCR into one record per CDR3 protein. The sample lists more than 650,000 distinct CDR3 sequences, 35% occurring once. This clonotype was recorded at least ten times. Its antigen is as yet unknown. V shed 3 bases, J shed 8 bases, and the junction held 2 bases outside the gene matches. From germline, CDR1 is SGHTA and CDR2 FQGNSA. This CDR3 region has 13 residues. This receptor was taken from a human donor in good health (CMV status not recorded). Some clones in this sample may be carry-over from other donors' samples. The material sequenced was PBMCs. The chain employs TRBV7-2 and TRBJ1-5; 9 bases fit TRBD1. The CDR3 nucleotides are TGTGCCAGCAGCTTGTGGGACAGGGAGCCCCAGCATTTT. Protein: CASSLWDREPQHF.